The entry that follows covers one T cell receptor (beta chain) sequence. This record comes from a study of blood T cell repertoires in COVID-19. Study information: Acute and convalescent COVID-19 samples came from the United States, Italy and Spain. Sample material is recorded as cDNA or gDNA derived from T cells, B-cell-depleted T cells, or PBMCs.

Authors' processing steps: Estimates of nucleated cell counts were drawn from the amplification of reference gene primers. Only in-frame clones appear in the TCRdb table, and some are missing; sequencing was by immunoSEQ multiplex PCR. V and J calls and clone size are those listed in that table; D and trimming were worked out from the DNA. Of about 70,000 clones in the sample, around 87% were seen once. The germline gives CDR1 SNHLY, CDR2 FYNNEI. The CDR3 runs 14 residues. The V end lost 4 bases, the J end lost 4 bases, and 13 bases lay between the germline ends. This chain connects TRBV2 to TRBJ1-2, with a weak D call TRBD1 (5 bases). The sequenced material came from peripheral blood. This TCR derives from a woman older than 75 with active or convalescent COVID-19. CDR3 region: CASSGQGASYGYTF. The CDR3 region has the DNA TGTGCCAGCAGTGGGCAGGGCGCCTCCTATGGCTACACCTTC.